Below, 13 T cell receptor beta chains from the same sample are listed, as sequenced in a study of blood T cell repertoires in COVID-19. Clones were read by immunoSEQ multiplex PCR, and TCRdb kept only the in-frame ones, dropping some. In the table there are a few hundred thousand clones, 86% of which are singletons. Sequenced: peripheral blood. These receptors were collected from a woman between 55 and 75 years old with COVID-19, enrolled during active disease.

The V and J genes are TRBV5-1 and TRBJ2-7; D might be TRBD1 (6 bases). V lost 4 bases to trimming and J lost 2 bases, with 16 bases between them. Germline V CDR1 and CDR2: SGHRS, YFSETQ. The CDR3 consists of 15 residues. The CDR3 sequence: CASSPMGRGTYEQYF. The DNA of the CDR3 is TGCGCCAGCAGCCCCATGGGCAGGGGAACCTACGAGCAGTACTTC.

The chain links TRBV9 to TRBJ2-7, with 7 positions matching TRBD2. J gave up 7 bases and V 4 bases, and 8 bases lay outside the gene matches. CDR3 length equals 13 residues. Germline-derived CDR1 and CDR2 are SGDLS and YYNGEE. DNA for the CDR3: TGTGCCAGCAGCCCAAGCTGGGGGGGTGAGCAGTACTTC. It translates to CASSPSWGGEQYF.

The chain joins TRBV10-2 to TRBJ1-4; D might be TRBD1 (6 bases). The germline gives CDR1 WSHSY, CDR2 SAAADI. Trimming pared 0 bases from V and 12 bases from J, leaving 11 bases between. The length of the CDR3 is 13 residues. The CDR3 spells CASSESSAGELFF. The CDR3, as DNA: TGCGCCAGCAGTGAGTCCTCGGCAGGGGAACTGTTTTTT.

This chain uses TRBV19 with TRBJ1-5; D is unclear. The CDR3 length is 14 residues. V shed 6 bases and J shed 0 bases, with 9 bases lying between them. Germline values: CDR1 LNHDA, CDR2 SQIVND (reference sequence). This CDR3 is CASRQSASNQPQHF. For the CDR3, the DNA is TGTGCCAGTAGACAGTCAGCTAGCAATCAGCCCCAGCATTTT.

This chain connects TRBV5-1 to TRBJ2-7; D remains unclear. The CDR3 length is 14 residues. CDR1 SGHRS and CDR2 YFSETQ come from the germline V gene. Trimming cost V 0 bases and J 2 bases, with 9 bases left between them. CDR3 region: CASSLGPGAYEQYF. CDR3 DNA: TGCGCCAGCAGCTTGGGGCCAGGCGCCTACGAGCAGTACTTC.

This clone was observed once. V usage is TRBV9 and J usage is TRBJ2-3; D is ambiguous. V shed 2 bases and J shed 3 bases, with 10 bases lying between them. Germline V gives CDR1 SGDLS, CDR2 YYNGEE. This CDR3 region has 14 residues. CDR3 sequence (DNA): TGTGCCAGCAGCGTCCGCGGTGGTACAGATACGCAGTATTTT. Translating gives CASSVRGGTDTQYF.

This clone occurred once. The chain has TRBV6-2 or TRBV6-3 and TRBJ1-1; D is possibly TRBD1 (5 bases). The germline V and J ends were trimmed by 2 bases and 1 base, with 11 bases remaining between them. The V gene's germline CDR1 is MNHEY and CDR2 SVGEGT. The CDR3 length is 15 residues. CDR3 amino acids: CASSYDPGWNTEAFF. In nucleotides, the CDR3 is TGTGCCAGCAGTTACGACCCAGGGTGGAACACTGAAGCTTTCTTT.

The rearrangement joins TRBV18 to TRBJ2-3; the D gene is possibly TRBD2 (6 bases). The CDR3 has 16 residues. The germline V gene encodes CDR1 KGHSH and CDR2 LQKENI. Trimming left V 5 bases short and J 0 bases short, with 15 bases between. The CDR3 reads CASSETGGTSTDTQYF. Here the CDR3 DNA reads TGTGCCAGCTCAGAGACTGGGGGGACTAGCACAGATACGCAGTATTTT.

The CDR3 loop reads CATHSGGGNEAFF. CDR3 DNA: TGTGCCACCCACTCGGGGGGCGGCAATGAAGCTTTCTTT. This sequence joins TRBV2 and TRBJ1-1; tentative D call: TRBD1 (6 bases). In germline, CDR1 is SNHLY, CDR2 FYNNEI. The CDR3 covers 13 residues. The germline V and J ends were trimmed by 10 bases and 7 bases, with 19 bases remaining between them.

This clone appeared a single time. The chain has TRBV5-1 and TRBJ2-3, with TRBD1 matching 7 bases. Germline V gives CDR1 SGHRS, CDR2 YFSETQ. J was trimmed by 0 bases and V by 2 bases; bases with no gene match: 6. The CDR3 has 16 amino acids. CDR3 nucleotides: TGCGCCAGCAGCTTAACTTCGGGACAGAGCACAGATACGCAGTATTTT. Translation gives CASSLTSGQSTDTQYF.

The chain carries TRBV5-4 and TRBJ2-5; 8 bases map to TRBD2. CDR1 and CDR2 from the germline V gene are SGHNT and YYREEE (reference sequence). The CDR3 runs 16 residues. With V trimmed by 1 base and J by 2 bases, 7 bases remained unmatched. CDR3 residues: CASSLKSGGLQETQYF. DNA of the CDR3: TGTGCCAGCAGCTTGAAATCGGGGGGGCTACAAGAGACCCAGTACTTC.

V and J are TRBV4-2 and TRBJ1-3; weak D call: TRBD1 (6 bases). CDR3 length: 18 amino acids. Trimming took off 0 bases at V and 0 bases at J, with 15 bases between the two ends. Germline V gene data show CDR1 as LGHNA and CDR2 as YNFKEQ. The CDR3 region has the DNA TGTGCCAGCAGCCAAGAGATTACAGGGATCAACTCTGGAAACACCATATATTTT. Protein: CASSQEITGINSGNTIYF.

The genes are TRBV5-5 and TRBJ1-3, with TRBD1 matching over 7 bases. The CDR3 totals 17 residues. The V and J ends lost 0 bases and 4 bases, in that order; junction bases with no gene match: 10. Per germline, CDR1 SGHKS and CDR2 YYEKEE (reference sequence). CDR3 loop: CASSLVGPRTGGNTIYF. The DNA for the CDR3 is TGTGCCAGCAGCTTGGTGGGGCCAAGGACAGGAGGAAACACCATATATTTT.